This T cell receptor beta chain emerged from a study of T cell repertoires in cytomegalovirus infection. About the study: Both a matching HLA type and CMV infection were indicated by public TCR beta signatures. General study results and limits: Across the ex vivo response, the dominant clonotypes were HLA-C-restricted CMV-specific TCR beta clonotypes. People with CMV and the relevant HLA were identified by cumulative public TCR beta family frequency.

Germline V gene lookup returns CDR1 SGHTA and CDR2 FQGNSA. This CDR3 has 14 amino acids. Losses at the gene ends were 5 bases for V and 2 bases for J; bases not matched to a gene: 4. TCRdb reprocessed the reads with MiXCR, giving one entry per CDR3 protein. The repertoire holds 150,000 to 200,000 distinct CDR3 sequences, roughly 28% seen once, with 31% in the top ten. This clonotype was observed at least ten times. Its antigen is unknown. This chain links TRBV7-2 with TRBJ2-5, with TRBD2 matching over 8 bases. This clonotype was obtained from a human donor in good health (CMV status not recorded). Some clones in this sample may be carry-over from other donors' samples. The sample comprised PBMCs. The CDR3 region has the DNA TGTGCCAGCAGCCCGGGACTAGTGCAAGAGACCCAGTACTTC. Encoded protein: CASSPGLVQETQYF.